Each of the 32 T cell receptor beta chains below was sequenced from the same sample in a study of cytomegalovirus exposure and HLA in healthy donors. Use of 60 Vbeta and 13 Jbeta primers characterized the PCR. The table came from immunoSEQ multiplex PCR; TCRdb's copy has only in-frame clones and leaves some out. This repertoire shows about 150,000 clones, 80% to 90% found once; its top ten account for roughly 2.3%. Sample: PBMCs. The source is a woman between 18 and 29 years old in good health and CMV-seronegative.

J is TRBJ1-2 and V is TRBV5-1, with D unresolved. CDR1 and CDR2 from the germline V gene are SGHRS and YFSETQ. The V end lost 0 bases, the J end lost 6 bases, and 12 bases lay between the germline ends. The CDR3 spans 14 residues. CDR3 nucleotides: TGCGCCAGCAGCTTGGATCCAGGAGGAGATGGCTACACCTTC. It translates to CASSLDPGGDGYTF.

This chain links TRBV4-2 with TRBJ2-5; 9 nucleotides line up with TRBD2. The J call may be faulty, since TRBJ2-7 better matches the DNA end. This CDR3 has 17 residues. The germline V gene encodes CDR1 LGHNA and CDR2 YNFKEQ. CDR3 DNA sequence: TGTGCCAGCAGCCCAACCCCGACTAGCGGTACTCCCTACGAGCAGTACTTC. Its translation is CASSPTPTSGTPYEQYF.

This rearrangement joins TRBV29-1 to TRBJ1-2, with D possibly TRBD1 on 6 matching bases. The V end was cut by 3 bases, the J end by 3 bases, with 8 bases between. The CDR3 covers 12 residues. In germline, CDR1 is SQVTM, CDR2 ANQGSEA. CDR3 amino acids: CSVEHRDYGYTF. The CDR3 region has the DNA TGCAGCGTTGAGCACAGGGACTATGGCTACACCTTC.

The gene calls are TRBV29-1 and TRBJ1-2, with D possibly TRBD1 on 6 matching bases. Trimming pared 6 bases from V and 8 bases from J, leaving 16 bases between. This CDR3 has 12 residues. CDR1 and CDR2 (germline): SQVTM, ANQGSEA. CDR3 residues: CSVAEGQGGYTF. CDR3 coding DNA: TGCAGCGTCGCCGAAGGGCAGGGGGGCTACACCTTC. The complete variable domain, with remaining parts taken from reference TRBV29-1 and TRBJ1-2, reads SAVISQKPSRDICQRGTSLTIQCQVDSQVTMMFWYRQQPGQSLTLIATANQGSEATYESGFVIDKFPISRPNLTFSTLTVSNMSPEDSSIYLCSVAEGQGGYTFGSGTRLTVV.

The rearrangement joins TRBV10-3 to TRBJ1-4; D is unresolved. The V and J ends lost 0 bases and 8 bases respectively, with 10 bases between them. The CDR3 runs 14 residues. The germline V gene encodes CDR1 ENHRY and CDR2 SYGVKD. The CDR3 region has the DNA TGTGCCATCAGTGAGTCTGGACTGAAGGAAAAACTGTTTTTT. As protein: CAISESGLKEKLFF.

This clone is a singleton in its sample. The chain employs TRBV7-2 and TRBJ2-1; 8 bases are shared with TRBD1. Germline CDR1 reads SGHTA; CDR2 reads FQGNSA. V gave up 5 bases and J gave up 4 bases; unmatched junction bases: 10. This CDR3 has 16 amino acids. The CDR3 DNA reads TGTGCCAGCAGCACACCCGGGACAGGCAGTTACAATGAGCAGTTCTTC. This translates into CASSTPGTGSYNEQFF. Drawing the rest from reference TRBV7-2 and TRBJ2-1, the complete variable domain is GAGVSQSPSNKVTEKGKDVELRCDPISGHTALYWYRQSLGQGLEFLIYFQGNSAPDKSGLPSDRFSAERTGGSVSTLTIQRTQQEDSAVYLCASSTPGTGSYNEQFFGPGTRLTVL.

This rearrangement joins TRBV29-1 to TRBJ2-1, with a possible D match to TRBD2 (7 bases). V was shortened by 6 bases and J by 2 bases, with 17 bases between the two germline ends. Germline CDR1 and CDR2: SQVTM and ANQGSEA. The CDR3 spans 15 residues. The CDR3 reads CSVLGASGAYNEQFF. The DNA for the CDR3 is TGCAGCGTCCTGGGGGCTAGCGGAGCCTACAATGAGCAGTTCTTC.

The chain recombines TRBV9 with TRBJ2-3, with 10 bases aligning to TRBD2. With 3 bases clipped from V and 7 bases from J, the junction kept 8 bases outside the gene matches. Germline-derived CDR1 and CDR2 are SGDLS and YYNGEE. The CDR3 contains 15 residues. Written as DNA, the CDR3 is TGTGCCAGCAGCGAAGCGGGAGGGCCAGGATATACGCAGTATTTT. Its translation: CASSEAGGPGYTQYF.

The V gene is TRBV28, the J gene TRBJ2-3; 9 nucleotides agree with TRBD2. The CDR3 loop spans 15 amino acids. Germline V gene sequence: CDR1 MDHEN, CDR2 SYDVKM. The J segment lost 8 bases and the V segment lost 3 bases, leaving 9 bases of the junction unmatched. CDR3 amino acids: CASSFRKRGVGTQYF. In DNA form, the CDR3 reads TGTGCCAGCAGTTTCCGCAAGCGGGGGGTCGGTACGCAGTATTTT.

This sequence joins TRBV20-1 and TRBJ1-2, with TRBD1 identical over 8 bases. V lost 6 bases, J lost 13 bases, and 7 bases stayed unmatched. The germline CDR1 and CDR2 sequences are DFQATT and SNEGSKA (reference sequence). This CDR3 is built from 10 residues. CDR3 region: CSAQTQGVTF. CDR3 nucleotides: TGCAGTGCACAGACACAGGGGGTCACCTTC.

With regard to this clone: An end of the junction differs from the germline gene, which may be a read error. This chain uses TRBV6-4 with TRBJ2-7; the match to TRBD1 covers 7 bases. The CDR3 has 16 residues. CDR1 MRHNA and CDR2 SNTAGT come from the germline V gene. CDR3 amino acids: CASNDLTPQGAYEQYF. CDR3 bases: TGTGCCAGCAATGACTTAACTCCCCAGGGGGCCTACGAGCAGTACTTC.

This clone is a singleton in its sample. The chain uses TRBV4-2 and TRBJ2-1, with 8 positions matching TRBD2. The CDR3 covers 17 residues. Germline assignment: CDR1 LGHNA and CDR2 YNFKEQ. Unmatched junction bases numbered 6, after V lost 0 bases and J lost 2 bases. CDR3 sequence (DNA): TGTGCCAGCAGCCAAGAATCCGCGGGAGGACCCTACAATGAGCAGTTCTTC. As protein: CASSQESAGGPYNEQFF.

DNA of the CDR3: TGTGCCAGCAGCTCAGGCCCCGGGACACCCTACGAGCAGTACTTC. Translating gives CASSSGPGTPYEQYF. The rearrangement joins TRBV5-5 to TRBJ2-7, with D maybe TRBD1 (6 bases). The CDR3 runs to 15 residues. V was clipped by 3 bases and J by 2 bases, with 15 bases between them. Germline-derived CDR1 and CDR2 are SGHKS and YYEKEE (reference sequence).

The chain has TRBV18 and TRBJ2-1, with TRBD1 identical over 9 bases. The CDR3 loop spans 15 amino acids. Trimming removed 5 bases from V and 5 bases from J; junction bases left unmatched: 7. Germline V gives CDR1 KGHSH, CDR2 LQKENI. In DNA form, the CDR3 reads TGTGCCAGCTCATCGCTGGGACAGGGTAACAATGAGCAGTTCTTC. Translated, it gives CASSSLGQGNNEQFF.

The CDR3 sequence: CASARGEGEKLFF. The CDR3 nucleotides are TGTGCCAGTGCCAGGGGTGAAGGCGAAAAACTGTTTTTT. The chain combines TRBV7-3 with TRBJ1-4, with D perhaps TRBD1 (6 bases). CDR1 SGHTA and CDR2 FQGTGA come from the germline V gene. CDR3 length: 13 amino acids. V lost 9 bases, J lost 8 bases, and 16 bases lay in between.

This chain joins TRBV2 and TRBJ1-3, with unresolved D. This CDR3 is built from 15 residues. V was shortened by 8 bases and J by 3 bases, with 17 bases between the two germline ends. From germline, CDR1 is SNHLY and CDR2 FYNNEI. The CDR3 spells CASGSLITGGNTIYF. DNA of the CDR3: TGTGCCAGCGGCAGCTTAATCACGGGTGGAAACACCATATATTTT.

J is TRBJ2-7 and V is TRBV7-6; the D gene is possibly TRBD2 (5 bases). Trimming stripped 8 bases from V and 2 bases from J, with 19 bases between. This CDR3 region has 15 residues. From germline, CDR1 is SGHVS and CDR2 FNYEAQ. The CDR3: CASSSFRGRTYEQYF. The DNA of the CDR3 is TGTGCCAGCTCCTCATTCAGAGGGAGAACCTACGAGCAGTACTTC.

The rearrangement uses TRBV9 and TRBJ2-7; D not resolved. V lost 4 bases to trimming and J lost 7 bases, with 6 bases between them. Germline V gives CDR1 SGDLS, CDR2 YYNGEE. The CDR3 runs 10 residues. CDR3 in amino acids: CASSHIEQYF. In DNA form, the CDR3 reads TGTGCCAGCAGCCACATTGAGCAGTACTTC.

The CDR3: CASSSVTGNYGYTF. The CDR3 region has the DNA TGTGCCAGCAGTTCCGTGACAGGGAACTATGGCTACACCTTC. J is TRBJ1-2 and V is TRBV6-5; 7 nucleotides line up with TRBD1. V trimming: 4 bases; J trimming: 2 bases; junction bases outside the gene matches: 4. The CDR3 extends over 14 amino acids. Per the germline V gene, CDR1 is MNHEY and CDR2 is SVGAGI.

V gene TRBV7-9 combines with J gene TRBJ2-1; 10 bases are a match to TRBD1. This CDR3 has 15 amino acids. Germline values: CDR1 SEHNR, CDR2 FQNEAQ (reference sequence). The V segment lost 5 bases and the J segment 6 bases; nucleotides outside the gene matches: 7. CDR3 sequence (DNA): TGTGCCAGCAGCCCGGGACAGGGGTTAAGCAATGAGCAGTTCTTC. This sequence encodes CASSPGQGLSNEQFF. The full variable domain, in which reference TRBV7-9 and TRBJ2-1 provide the parts outside the CDR3, is DTGVSQNPRHKITKRGQNVTFRCDPISEHNRLYWYRQTLGQGPEFLTYFQNEAQLEKSRLLSDRFSAERPKGSFSTLEIQRTEQGDSAMYLCASSPGQGLSNEQFFGPGTRLTVL.

This clone was detected only a few times. This chain joins TRBV9 and TRBJ2-7; TRBD2 matches at 10 bases. Germline assignment: CDR1 SGDLS and CDR2 YYNGEE. J lost 6 bases, V lost 0 bases, and 6 bases had no gene match. This CDR3 has 15 amino acids. CDR3 protein: CASSVGASGSSEQYF. CDR3 DNA sequence: TGTGCCAGCAGCGTAGGGGCTAGCGGGAGTAGCGAGCAGTACTTC.

The chain couples TRBV18 to TRBJ2-1; D possibly corresponds to TRBD2 (6 bases). This CDR3 has 13 amino acids. V gave up 10 bases and J gave up 3 bases, with 13 bases separating them. Germline V gene sequence: CDR1 KGHSH, CDR2 LQKENI. The CDR3 protein is CATRLGFYNEQFF. CDR3 nucleotides: TGTGCCACCCGACTAGGGTTCTACAATGAGCAGTTCTTC.

This chain connects TRBV4-3 to TRBJ2-5, with 9 bases matching TRBD2. This CDR3 is 16 amino acids long. CDR1 is LGHNA, CDR2 YSLEER, per germline. Trimming removed 0 bases from V and 2 bases from J; junction bases left unmatched: 4. In DNA, the CDR3 is TGCGCCAGCAGCCAAGATGGGCTAGCGGGGCAAGAGACCCAGTACTTC. Residues: CASSQDGLAGQETQYF.

V gene TRBV5-1 combines with J gene TRBJ2-3; D may be TRBD2 (6 bases). The CDR3 contains 16 residues. Trimming removed 0 bases from V and 2 bases from J, with 13 bases in between. Germline V CDR1 and CDR2: SGHRS, YFSETQ. The chain's CDR3 is CASSLAAGRATDTQYF. The CDR3 nucleotides are TGCGCCAGCAGCTTGGCCGCGGGGAGAGCCACAGATACGCAGTATTTT.

As regards this clone: One end of the junction does not line up with germline, which may come from a read error. V gene TRBV5-4 combines with J gene TRBJ2-7; 15 nucleotides agree with TRBD2. The CDR3 is 12 residues long. CDR1 and CDR2 from the germline V gene are SGHNT and YYREEE (reference sequence). The DNA of the CDR3 is TGTGCCAGCAGCCGGACTAGCGGGAGGGCCGTCTTC. It is translated as CASSRTSGRAVF.

This clone came up a few times. This chain connects TRBV6-6 to TRBJ1-3; D unresolved. The germline V gene encodes CDR1 MNHNY and CDR2 SVGAGI (reference sequence). The CDR3 sequence is 14 residues long. The V end was cut by 2 bases, the J end by 4 bases, with 9 bases between. The DNA of the CDR3 is TGTGCCAGCAGTTACACGGGTTACGGAAACACCATATATTTT. Translating gives CASSYTGYGNTIYF.

This clone has only a few counts. In nucleotides, the CDR3 is TGTGCCAGCAGTTACCGGGACAGGGAGACCCAGTACTTC. It yields the protein CASSYRDRETQYF. The rearrangement uses TRBV6-5 and TRBJ2-5, with TRBD1 matching over 8 bases. This CDR3 is 13 amino acids long. The junction had 1 base not matched to a gene; V was cut back by 2 bases and J by 5 bases. Germline V gives CDR1 MNHEY, CDR2 SVGAGI.

This clone was picked up one time. V usage is TRBV6-5 and J usage is TRBJ2-2; tentative D call: TRBD1 (7 bases). This CDR3 is 16 amino acids long. CDR1 is MNHEY and CDR2 is SVGAGI in the germline V gene. V dropped 2 bases and J dropped 5 bases, with 15 bases sitting between them. The CDR3 nucleotides are TGTGCCAGCAGTTACGGAGGGGGCGTTAGGACCGGGGAGCTGTTTTTT. Its protein product is CASSYGGGVRTGELFF.

The gene calls are TRBV28 and TRBJ1-5; TRBD1 is a possible D gene (6 bases). The CDR3 runs to 14 residues. Deletions cut 5 bases from V and 7 bases from J, with 15 bases between. CDR1 is MDHEN, CDR2 SYDVKM, per germline. CDR3 sequence (DNA): TGTGCCAGCAGTCAAGGATCAGGGGTACAGCCCCAGCATTTT. Protein product: CASSQGSGVQPQHF.

CDR3 residues: CASSSVQDNEQFF. For the CDR3, the DNA is TGTGCCAGCAGCTCAGTCCAAGATAATGAGCAGTTCTTC. This rearrangement joins TRBV7-9 to TRBJ2-1; the D is unclear. Germline V gives CDR1 SEHNR, CDR2 FQNEAQ (reference sequence). V was clipped by 4 bases and J by 7 bases, with 11 bases between them. CDR3 length: 13 amino acids. The variable domain in full, completed from reference TRBV7-9 and TRBJ2-1, reads DTGVSQNPRHKITKRGQNVTFRCDPISEHNRLYWYRQTLGQGPEFLTYFQNEAQLEKSRLLSDRFSAERPKGSFSTLEIQRTEQGDSAMYLCASSSVQDNEQFFGPGTRLTVL.

V gene TRBV5-1 combines with J gene TRBJ2-3; 7 nucleotides match TRBD2. With 2 bases clipped from V and 1 base from J, the junction kept 4 bases outside the gene matches. The CDR3 totals 15 residues. Germline V CDR1 and CDR2: SGHRS, YFSETQ. The CDR3 reads CASSFAGARTDTQYF. The CDR3 DNA sequence: TGCGCCAGCAGCTTCGCGGGAGCCCGCACAGATACGCAGTATTTT.

The table lists this clone with a count of one. The chain joins TRBV7-9 to TRBJ2-1; tentative D call: TRBD2 (6 bases). Trimming took off 4 bases at V and 4 bases at J, with 20 bases between the two ends. The CDR3 has 17 amino acids. Germline CDR1 reads SEHNR; CDR2 reads FQNEAQ (reference sequence). The CDR3: CASSSPDAGSGYNEQFF. The CDR3 DNA sequence: TGTGCCAGCAGCTCCCCCGATGCCGGGAGTGGGTACAATGAGCAGTTCTTC.